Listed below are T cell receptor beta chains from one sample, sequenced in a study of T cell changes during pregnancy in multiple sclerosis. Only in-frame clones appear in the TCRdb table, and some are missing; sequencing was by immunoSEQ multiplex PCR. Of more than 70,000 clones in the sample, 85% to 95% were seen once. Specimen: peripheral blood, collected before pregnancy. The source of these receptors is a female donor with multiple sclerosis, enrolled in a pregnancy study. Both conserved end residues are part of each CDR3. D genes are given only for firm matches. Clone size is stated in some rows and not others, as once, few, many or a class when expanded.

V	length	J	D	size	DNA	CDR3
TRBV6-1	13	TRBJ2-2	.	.	TGTGCCAGCAGGTACACGAACACCGGGGAGCTGTTTTTT	CASRYTNTGELFF
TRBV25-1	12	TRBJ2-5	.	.	TGTGCCAGCAGTGTCGGAGGCGAGACCCAGTACTTC	CASSVGGETQYF
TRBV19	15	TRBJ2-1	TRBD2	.	TGTGCCAGTAGTATTGGGGGGAGGGCTGGGAATGAGCAGTTCTTC	CASSIGGRAGNEQFF
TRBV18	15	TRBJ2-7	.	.	TGTGCCAGCTCACCCCTCGGACAGCCCGACTACGAGCAGTACTTC	CASSPLGQPDYEQYF
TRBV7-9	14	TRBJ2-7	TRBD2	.	TGTGCCAGCAGCTTAGGAGCGGGGGGGCGCGAGCAGTACTTC	CASSLGAGGREQYF
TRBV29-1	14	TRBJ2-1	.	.	TGCAGCGTTGAACCTATGAGCTCCTACAATGAGCAGTTCTTC	CSVEPMSSYNEQFF
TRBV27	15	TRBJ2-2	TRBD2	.	TGTGCCAGCAGTTTGCGCGGGAGACGAACCGGGGAGCTGTTTTTT	CASSLRGRRTGELFF
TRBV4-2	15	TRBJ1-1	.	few	TGTGCCAGCAGCCAAGGGGCGGACAGTCGGACTGAAGCTTTCTTT	CASSQGADSRTEAFF
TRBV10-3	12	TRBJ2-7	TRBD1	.	TGTGCCATGGGGGACAGGGGCTACGAGCAGTACTTC	CAMGDRGYEQYF
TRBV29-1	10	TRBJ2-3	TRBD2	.	TGCAGCGTCGGGGGGGATACGCAGTATTTT	CSVGGDTQYF
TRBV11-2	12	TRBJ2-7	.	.	TGTGCCAGCAGCTTCGAGGGCTACGAGCAGTACTTC	CASSFEGYEQYF
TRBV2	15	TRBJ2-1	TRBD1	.	TGTGCCAGCATTGCTCCGGGACAGGGATCGAATGAGCAGTTCTTC	CASIAPGQGSNEQFF
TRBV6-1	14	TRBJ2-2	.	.	TGTGCCAGCAAAAGACAGGAGAACACCGGGGAGCTGTTTTTT	CASKRQENTGELFF
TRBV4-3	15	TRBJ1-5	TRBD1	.	TGCGCCAGCAGCCAAGAACCCAGGGGGCATCAGCCCCAGCATTTT	CASSQEPRGHQPQHF
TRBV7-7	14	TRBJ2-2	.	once	TGTGCCAGCAGCTTAACGAGAACCGGTGGGGAGCTGTTTTTT	CASSLTRTGGELFF
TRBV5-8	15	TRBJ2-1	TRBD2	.	TGTGCCAGCAGCTTAGGGACTAGGCGGAGCAATGAGCAGTTCTTC	CASSLGTRRSNEQFF
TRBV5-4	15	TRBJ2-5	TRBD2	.	TGTGCCAGCAGCTTGGGAGCGGGGGGGCGGGAGACCCAGTACTTC	CASSLGAGGRETQYF
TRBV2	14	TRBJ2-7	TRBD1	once	TGTGCCAGCAGCCCCAGACAGGGCGGCTACGAGCAGTACTTC	CASSPRQGGYEQYF
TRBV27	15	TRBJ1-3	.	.	TGTGCCAGCAGACAGGGATGGAGCTCTGGAAACACCATATATTTT	CASRQGWSSGNTIYF
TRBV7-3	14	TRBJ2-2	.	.	TGTGCCAGCGCTAGGCTTGCGAACACCGGGGAGCTGTTTTTT	CASARLANTGELFF
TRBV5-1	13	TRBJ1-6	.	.	TGCGCCAGCAGCTTGTCAAGCGAGGCACCCCTCCACTTT	CASSLSSEAPLHF
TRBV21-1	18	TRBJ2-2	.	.	TGTGCCAGCAGCACCGAGGTGGGTCTAGCGGTATACACCGGGGAGCTGTTTTTT	CASSTEVGLAVYTGELFF
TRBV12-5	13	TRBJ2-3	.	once	TGTGCTAGTGCCTGGAACGGAGGAGATACGCAGTATTTT	CASAWNGGDTQYF
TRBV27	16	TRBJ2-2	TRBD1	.	TGTGCCAGCGCGGACGACAGGGGGTCGGTCACCGGGGAGCTGTTTTTT	CASADDRGSVTGELFF
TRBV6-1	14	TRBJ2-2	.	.	TGTGCCAGCATATCGGAGGGGAACACCGGGGAGCTGTTTTTT	CASISEGNTGELFF
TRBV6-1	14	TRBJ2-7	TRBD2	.	TGTGCCAGCAGTATGGGGGGAGGGGCCTACGAGCAGTACTTC	CASSMGGGAYEQYF
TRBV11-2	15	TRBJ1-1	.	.	TGTGCCAGCAGCTTAGAATACTTTTCGAACACTGAAGCTTTCTTT	CASSLEYFSNTEAFF
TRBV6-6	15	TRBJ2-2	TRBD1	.	TGTGCCAGCAGTTACGTCCCACAGGGGGCCGGGGAGCTGTTTTTT	CASSYVPQGAGELFF
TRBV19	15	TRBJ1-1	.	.	TGTGCCAGTAGTCCCCTTCGACAGCTGAACACTGAAGCTTTCTTT	CASSPLRQLNTEAFF
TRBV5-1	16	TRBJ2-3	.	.	TGCGCCAGCAGCTTGGGGTTTGCGGTGAGCACAGATACGCAGTATTTT	CASSLGFAVSTDTQYF
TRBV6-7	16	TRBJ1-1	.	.	TGTGCCAGCAGTTACACCAACCGAGGATTGAACACTGAAGCTTTCTTT	CASSYTNRGLNTEAFF
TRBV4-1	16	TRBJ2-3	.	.	TGCGCCAGCAGCCAAAGTCCGTCAGTAAGCACAGATACGCAGTATTTT	CASSQSPSVSTDTQYF
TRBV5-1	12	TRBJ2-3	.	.	TGCGCCAGCAGCTCTAGGAGAGATACGCAGTATTTT	CASSSRRDTQYF
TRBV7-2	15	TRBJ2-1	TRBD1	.	TGTGCCAGCAGCCTTGAAGGGACAGGGGGCCATGAGCAGTTCTTC	CASSLEGTGGHEQFF
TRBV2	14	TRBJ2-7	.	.	TGTGCCAGCAGTGTGGTTAGCCTGACCTACGAGCAGTACTTC	CASSVVSLTYEQYF
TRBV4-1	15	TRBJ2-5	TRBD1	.	TGCGCCAGCAGCCAAGTGGGGACAGTCCAAGAGACCCAGTACTTC	CASSQVGTVQETQYF
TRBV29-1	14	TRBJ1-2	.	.	TGCAGCGTTGTGCCCAGACTCACTAACTATGGCTACACCTTC	CSVVPRLTNYGYTF
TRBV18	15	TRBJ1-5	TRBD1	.	TGTGCCAGCTCACCTGGGACAGGGAGGGGTCAGCCCCAGCATTTT	CASSPGTGRGQPQHF
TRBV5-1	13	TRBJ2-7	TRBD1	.	TGCGCCAGCAGACGACAGGGGGCTAACGAGCAGTACTTC	CASRRQGANEQYF
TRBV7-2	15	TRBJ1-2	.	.	TGTGCCAGCAGCTCCCTACCCACAGGGTACTATGGCTACACCTTC	CASSSLPTGYYGYTF
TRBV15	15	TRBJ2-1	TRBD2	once	TGTGCCACCAGCAAATCGGGACTAGCGGGAGGGCCACGGTTCTTC	CATSKSGLAGGPRFF
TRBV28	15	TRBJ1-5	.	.	TGTGCCAGCAGTTTACGGCAGGGCTACGGGCAGCCCCAGCATTTT	CASSLRQGYGQPQHF
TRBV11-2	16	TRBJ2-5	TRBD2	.	TGTGCCAGCAGCTTAGAAGGGGGTAGCGGGAGAGAGACCCAGTACTTC	CASSLEGGSGRETQYF
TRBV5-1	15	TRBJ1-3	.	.	TGCGCCAGCAGCACGAAAGGGGATTCCGGAAACACCATATATTTT	CASSTKGDSGNTIYF
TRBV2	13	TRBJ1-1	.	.	TGTGCCAGCACGTTTGCGGGGGACACTGAAGCTTTCTTT	CASTFAGDTEAFF
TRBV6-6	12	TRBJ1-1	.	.	TGTGCCAGCAGCTGGGGGGGCACTGAAGCTTTCTTT	CASSWGGTEAFF
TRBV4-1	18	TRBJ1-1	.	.	TGCGCCAGCAGCCAAGAGGGGAGGGGAAGTCTACTGAACACTGAAGCTTTCTTT	CASSQEGRGSLLNTEAFF
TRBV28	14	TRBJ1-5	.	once	TGTGCCAGCAGTTTTAATCAGGGCCGGCAGCCCCAGCATTTT	CASSFNQGRQPQHF
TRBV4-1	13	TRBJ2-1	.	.	TGCGCCAGCAGCCTCCTAGTCCACAATGAGCAGTTCTTC	CASSLLVHNEQFF
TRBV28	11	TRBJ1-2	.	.	TGTGCCAGCAGTCCAGGACAGTTCTCAACCTTC	CASSPGQFSTF
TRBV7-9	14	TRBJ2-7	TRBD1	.	TGTGCCAGCAGCCCCACAGGGGTTTCCTACGAGCAGTACTTC	CASSPTGVSYEQYF
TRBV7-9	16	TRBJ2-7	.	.	TGTGCCAGCAGCTTATTTTCGACTACTACTCCCTACGAGCAGTACTTC	CASSLFSTTTPYEQYF
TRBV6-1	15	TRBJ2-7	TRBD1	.	TGTGCCAGCAGCTTAGGGGGGGACAGGGAGTACGAGCAGTACTTC	CASSLGGDREYEQYF